The T cell receptor beta chain under discussion was sequenced for a study of T cell changes during pregnancy in multiple sclerosis. Germline V lookup: CDR1 PRHDT, CDR2 FYEKMQ (reference sequence). The CDR3 spans 17 residues. The V segment lost 0 bases and the J segment 0 bases; nucleotides outside the gene matches: 5. Method: immunoSEQ multiplex PCR; TCRdb's copy keeps in-frame clones and lacks some. The sample includes some 42,000 clones, 85% to 95% of them seen just once. The material sequenced was CD4+ T cells from peripheral blood mononuclear cells, taken in the third trimester of pregnancy. This TCR derives from a female donor with multiple sclerosis, enrolled in a pregnancy study. The rearrangement uses TRBV13 and TRBJ2-4; 7 nucleotides agree with TRBD1. This CDR3 is CASSLGGGPLAKNIQYF. The DNA of the CDR3 is TGTGCCAGCAGCTTAGGAGGGGGCCCCTTAGCCAAAAACATTCAGTACTTC.